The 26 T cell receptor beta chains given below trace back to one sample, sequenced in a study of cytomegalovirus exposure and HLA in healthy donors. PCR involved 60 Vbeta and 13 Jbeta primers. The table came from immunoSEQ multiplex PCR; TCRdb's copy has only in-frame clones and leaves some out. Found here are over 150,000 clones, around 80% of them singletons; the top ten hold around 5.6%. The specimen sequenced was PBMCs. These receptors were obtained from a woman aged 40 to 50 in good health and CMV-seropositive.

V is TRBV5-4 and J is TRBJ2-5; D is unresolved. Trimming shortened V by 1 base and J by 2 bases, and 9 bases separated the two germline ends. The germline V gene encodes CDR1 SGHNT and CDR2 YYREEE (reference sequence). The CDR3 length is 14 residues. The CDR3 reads CASSLLSGQETQYF. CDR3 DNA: TGTGCCAGCAGCTTGTTGTCAGGACAAGAGACCCAGTACTTC.

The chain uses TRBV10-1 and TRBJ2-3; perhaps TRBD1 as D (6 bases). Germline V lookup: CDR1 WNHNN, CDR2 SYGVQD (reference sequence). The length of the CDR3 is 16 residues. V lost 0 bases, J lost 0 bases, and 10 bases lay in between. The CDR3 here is CASSESFTGSTDTQYF. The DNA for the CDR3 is TGCGCCAGCAGTGAGTCTTTCACAGGGAGCACAGATACGCAGTATTTT.

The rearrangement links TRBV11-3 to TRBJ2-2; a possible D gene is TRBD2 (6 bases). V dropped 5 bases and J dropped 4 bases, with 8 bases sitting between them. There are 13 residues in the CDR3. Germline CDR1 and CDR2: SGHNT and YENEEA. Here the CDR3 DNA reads TGTGCCAGCAGCCGGACTATCACCGGGGAGCTGTTTTTT. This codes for CASSRTITGELFF. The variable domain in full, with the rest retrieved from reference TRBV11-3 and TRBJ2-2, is EAGVVQSPRYKIIEKKQPVAFWCNPISGHNTLYWYLQNLGQGPELLIRYENEEAVDDSQLPKDRFSAERLKGVDSTLKIQPAELGDSAVYLCASSRTITGELFFGEGSRLTVL.

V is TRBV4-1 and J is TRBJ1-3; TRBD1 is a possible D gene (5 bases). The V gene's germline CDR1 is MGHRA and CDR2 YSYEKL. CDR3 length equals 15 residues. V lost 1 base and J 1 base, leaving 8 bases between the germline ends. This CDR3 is CASSQVPGSGNTIYF. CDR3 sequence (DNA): TGCGCCAGCAGCCAAGTACCAGGGTCTGGAAACACCATATATTTT.

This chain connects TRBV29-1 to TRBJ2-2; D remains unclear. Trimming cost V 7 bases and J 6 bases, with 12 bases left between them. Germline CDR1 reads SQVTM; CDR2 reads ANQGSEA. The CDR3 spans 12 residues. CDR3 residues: CSAAFRAGELFF. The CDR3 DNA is TGCAGCGCCGCCTTCCGCGCCGGGGAGCTGTTTTTT.

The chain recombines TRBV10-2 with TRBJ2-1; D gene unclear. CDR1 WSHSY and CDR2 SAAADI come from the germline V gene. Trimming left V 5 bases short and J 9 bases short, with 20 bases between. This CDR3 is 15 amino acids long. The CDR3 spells CASSLSSPRSGEQFF. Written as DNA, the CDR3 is TGCGCCAGCAGTTTATCCTCGCCCCGGTCGGGTGAGCAGTTCTTC.

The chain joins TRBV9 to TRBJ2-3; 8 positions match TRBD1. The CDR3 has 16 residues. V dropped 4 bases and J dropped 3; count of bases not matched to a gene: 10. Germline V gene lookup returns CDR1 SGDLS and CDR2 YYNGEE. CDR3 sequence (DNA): TGTGCCAGCAGCTCTCGGACAGGGAAATTGACAGATACGCAGTATTTT. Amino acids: CASSSRTGKLTDTQYF.

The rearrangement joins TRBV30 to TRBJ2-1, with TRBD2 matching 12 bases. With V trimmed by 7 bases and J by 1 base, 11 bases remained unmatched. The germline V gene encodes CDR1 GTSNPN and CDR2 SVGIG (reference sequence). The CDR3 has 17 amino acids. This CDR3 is CAYVPSGRARSYNEQFF. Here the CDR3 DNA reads TGTGCCTACGTCCCTAGCGGGAGGGCCCGGTCCTACAATGAGCAGTTCTTC.

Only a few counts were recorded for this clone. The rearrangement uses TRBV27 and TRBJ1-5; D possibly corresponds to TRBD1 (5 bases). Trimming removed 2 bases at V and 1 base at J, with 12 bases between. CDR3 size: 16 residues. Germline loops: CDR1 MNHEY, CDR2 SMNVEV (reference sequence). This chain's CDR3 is CASSLRQGASNQPQHF. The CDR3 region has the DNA TGTGCCAGCAGTTTAAGGCAGGGTGCGAGCAATCAGCCCCAGCATTTT.

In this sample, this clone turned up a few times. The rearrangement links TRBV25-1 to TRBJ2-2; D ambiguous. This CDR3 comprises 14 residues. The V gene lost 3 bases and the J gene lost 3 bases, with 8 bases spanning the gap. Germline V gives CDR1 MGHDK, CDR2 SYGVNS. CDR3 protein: CASSDQADTGELFF. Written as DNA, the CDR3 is TGTGCCAGCAGTGACCAGGCAGACACCGGGGAGCTGTTTTTT.

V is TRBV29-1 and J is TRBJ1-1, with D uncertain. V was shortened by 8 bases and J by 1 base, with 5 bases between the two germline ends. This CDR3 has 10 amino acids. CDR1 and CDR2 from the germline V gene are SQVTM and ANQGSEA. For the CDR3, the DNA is TGCAGCTATAAGAACACTGAAGCTTTCTTT. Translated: CSYKNTEAFF.

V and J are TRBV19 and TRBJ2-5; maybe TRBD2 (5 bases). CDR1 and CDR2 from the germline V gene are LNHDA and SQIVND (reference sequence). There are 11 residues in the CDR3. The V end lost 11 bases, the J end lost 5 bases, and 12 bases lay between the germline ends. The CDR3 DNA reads TGTGCCTCGGGCGGCGGGGAGACCCAGTACTTC. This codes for CASGGGETQYF.

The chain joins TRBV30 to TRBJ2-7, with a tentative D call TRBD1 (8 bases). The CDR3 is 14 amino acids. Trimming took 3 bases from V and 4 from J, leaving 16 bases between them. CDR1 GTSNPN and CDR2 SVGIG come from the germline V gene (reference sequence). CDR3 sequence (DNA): TGTGCCTGGAGCCAACAGGGGGGGCGGTACGAGCAGTACTTC. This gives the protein CAWSQQGGRYEQYF.

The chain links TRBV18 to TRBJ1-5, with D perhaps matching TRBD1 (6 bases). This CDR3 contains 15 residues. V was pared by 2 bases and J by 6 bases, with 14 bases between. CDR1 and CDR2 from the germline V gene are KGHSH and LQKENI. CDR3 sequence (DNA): TGTGCCAGCTCACCAGGGAAAGGGGGTATTCAGCCCCAGCATTTT. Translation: CASSPGKGGIQPQHF. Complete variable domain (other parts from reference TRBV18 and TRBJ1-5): NAGVMQNPRHLVRRRGQEARLRCSPMKGHSHVYWYRQLPEEGLKFMVYLQKENIIDESGMPKERFSAEFPKEGPSILRIQQVVRGDSAAYFCASSPGKGGIQPQHFGDGTRLSIL.

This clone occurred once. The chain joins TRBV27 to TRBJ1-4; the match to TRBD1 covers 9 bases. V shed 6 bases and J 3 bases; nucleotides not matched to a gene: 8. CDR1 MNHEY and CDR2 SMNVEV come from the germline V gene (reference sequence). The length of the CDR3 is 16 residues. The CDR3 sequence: CASRGQGVRANEKLFF. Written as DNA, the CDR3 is TGTGCCAGCAGGGGACAGGGAGTGAGGGCTAATGAAAAACTGTTTTTT.

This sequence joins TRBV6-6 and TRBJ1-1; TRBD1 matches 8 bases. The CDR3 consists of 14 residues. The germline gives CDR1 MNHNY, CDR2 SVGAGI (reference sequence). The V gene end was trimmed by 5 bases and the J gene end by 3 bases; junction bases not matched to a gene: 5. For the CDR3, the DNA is TGTGCCAGCAGTGGGACAGGTCCCCACACTGAAGCTTTCTTT. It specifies CASSGTGPHTEAFF.

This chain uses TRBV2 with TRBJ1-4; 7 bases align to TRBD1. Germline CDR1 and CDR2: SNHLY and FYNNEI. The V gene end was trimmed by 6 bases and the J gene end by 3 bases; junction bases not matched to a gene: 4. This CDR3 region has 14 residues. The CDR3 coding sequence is TGTGCCAGCAGGACAGGGCGGTCTAATGAAAAACTGTTTTTT. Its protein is CASRTGRSNEKLFF.

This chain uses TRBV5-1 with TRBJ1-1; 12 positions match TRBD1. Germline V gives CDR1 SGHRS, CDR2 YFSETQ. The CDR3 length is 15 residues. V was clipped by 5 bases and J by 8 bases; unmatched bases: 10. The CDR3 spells CASSTDGTGGREAFF. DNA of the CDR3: TGCGCCAGCAGTACTGATGGGACAGGGGGCCGAGAAGCTTTCTTT.

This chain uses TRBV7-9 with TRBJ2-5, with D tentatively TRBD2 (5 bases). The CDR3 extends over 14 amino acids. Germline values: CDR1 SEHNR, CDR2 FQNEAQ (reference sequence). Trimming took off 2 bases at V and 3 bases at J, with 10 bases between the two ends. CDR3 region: CASSLFVGKETQYF. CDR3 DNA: TGTGCCAGCAGCTTATTCGTCGGGAAAGAGACCCAGTACTTC.

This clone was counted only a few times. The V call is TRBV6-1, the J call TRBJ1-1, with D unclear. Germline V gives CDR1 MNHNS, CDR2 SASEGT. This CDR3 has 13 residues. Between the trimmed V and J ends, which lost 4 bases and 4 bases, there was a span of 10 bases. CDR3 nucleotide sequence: TGTGCCAGCAGTGTGATGGGAGGCACTGAAGCTTTCTTT. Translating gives CASSVMGGTEAFF.

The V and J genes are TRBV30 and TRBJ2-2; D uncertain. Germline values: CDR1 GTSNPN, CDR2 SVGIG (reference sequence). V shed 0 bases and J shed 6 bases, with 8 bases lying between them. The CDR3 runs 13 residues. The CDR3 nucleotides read TGTGCCTGGAGTGTACGTAGCTCCGGGGAGCTGTTTTTT. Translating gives CAWSVRSSGELFF. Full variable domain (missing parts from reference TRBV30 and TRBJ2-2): SQTIHQWPATLVQPVGSPLSLECTVEGTSNPNLYWYRQAAGRGLQLLFYSVGIGQISSEVPQNLSASRPQDRQFILSSKKLLLSDSGFYLCAWSVRSSGELFFGEGSRLTVL.

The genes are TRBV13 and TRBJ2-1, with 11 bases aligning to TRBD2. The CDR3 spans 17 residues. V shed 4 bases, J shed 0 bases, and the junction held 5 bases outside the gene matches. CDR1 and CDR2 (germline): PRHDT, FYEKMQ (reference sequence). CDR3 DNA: TGTGCCAGCAGCTCAAGGACTAGCGGGTACTCCTACAATGAGCAGTTCTTC. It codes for CASSSRTSGYSYNEQFF.

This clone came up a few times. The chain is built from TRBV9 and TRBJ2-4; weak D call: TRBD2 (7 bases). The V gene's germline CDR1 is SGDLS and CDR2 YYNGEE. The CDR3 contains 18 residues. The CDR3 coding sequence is TGTGTGAGGCGGGGGCGGCGGCTAGCTCTGGTCGCCAAAAACATTCAGTACTTC. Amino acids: CVRRGRRLALVAKNIQYF.

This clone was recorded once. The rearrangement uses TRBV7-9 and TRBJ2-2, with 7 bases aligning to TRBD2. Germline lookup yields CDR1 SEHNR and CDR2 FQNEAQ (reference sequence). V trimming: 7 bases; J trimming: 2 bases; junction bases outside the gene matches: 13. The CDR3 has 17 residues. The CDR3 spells CASTPGPAGLNTGELFF. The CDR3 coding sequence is TGTGCCAGCACCCCCGGCCCAGCGGGATTAAACACCGGGGAGCTGTTTTTT. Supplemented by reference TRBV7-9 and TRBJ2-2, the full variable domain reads DTGVSQNPRHKITKRGQNVTFRCDPISEHNRLYWYRQTLGQGPEFLTYFQNEAQLEKSRLLSDRFSAERPKGSFSTLEIQRTEQGDSAMYLCASTPGPAGLNTGELFFGEGSRLTVL.

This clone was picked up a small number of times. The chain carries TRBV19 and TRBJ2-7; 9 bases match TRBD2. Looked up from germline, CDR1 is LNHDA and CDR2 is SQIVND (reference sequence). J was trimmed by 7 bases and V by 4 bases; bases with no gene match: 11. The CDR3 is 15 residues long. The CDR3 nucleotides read TGTGCCAGTAGTAGCGGAGGCGGGAGGGCCCGGGAGCAGTACTTC. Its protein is CASSSGGGRAREQYF.

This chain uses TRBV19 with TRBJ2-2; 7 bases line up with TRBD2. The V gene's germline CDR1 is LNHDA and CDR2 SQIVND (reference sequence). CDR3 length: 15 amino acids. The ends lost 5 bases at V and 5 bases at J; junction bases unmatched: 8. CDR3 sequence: CASSVAGVATGELFF. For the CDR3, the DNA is TGTGCCAGTAGTGTGGCGGGAGTCGCAACCGGGGAGCTGTTTTTT. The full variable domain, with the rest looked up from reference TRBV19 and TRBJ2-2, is DGGITQSPKYLFRKEGQNVTLSCEQNLNHDAMYWYRQDPGQGLRLIYYSQIVNDFQKGDIAEGYSVSREKKESFPLTVTSAQKNPTAFYLCASSVAGVATGELFFGEGSRLTVL.